This record concerns one T cell receptor (beta chain) sequence. This sample was taken from a study of blood T cell repertoires in COVID-19. All enrollees were about 18 to 90 years old and from 20 to 30 US areas. Here immunoSEQ multiplex PCR was the method, and the copy in TCRdb shows in-frame clones only, minus some. The sample has about 60,000 clones, approximately 78% seen once. CDR1 and CDR2 from the germline V gene are SGHRS and YFSETQ. V was clipped by 5 bases and J by 0 bases; unmatched bases: 5. This CDR3 comprises 16 residues. The chain couples TRBV5-1 to TRBJ1-5; 10 nucleotides match TRBD1. Sequenced material: PBMCs or T cells enriched from blood (not recorded which). The origin of this receptor is a woman aged 40 to 49 with acute COVID-19. CDR3 sequence (DNA): TGCGCCAGCAGGACAGGGACAGGGGATAGCAATCAGCCCCAGCATTTT. As protein: CASRTGTGDSNQPQHF. The whole variable domain, filled in from reference TRBV5-1 and TRBJ1-5, reads KAGVTQTPRYLIKTRGQQVTLSCSPISGHRSVSWYQQTPGQGLQFLFEYFSETQRNKGNFPGRFSGRQFSNSRSEMNVSTLELGDSALYLCASRTGTGDSNQPQHFGDGTRLSIL.